The clone carrying this TCR beta chain has ten or more counts. The antigen remains unidentified. Unique molecular identifiers featured in how the TCRbeta library was prepared. TCRdb reprocessed the PCR reads via MiXCR and lists one record per CDR3 protein. The data contain approximately 500,000 distinct CDR3 sequences, roughly 10% of them seen just once; the ten biggest clones take up 2%. This entry belongs to a study of T-cell reconstitution after alpha-beta-depleted transplantation in children. Germline CDR1 reads DFQATT; CDR2 reads SNEGSKA (reference sequence). V was cut by 6 bases and J by 3 bases, with 13 bases left in between. The CDR3 contains 13 residues. Notes on the study in general: From newly produced T cells came most of the T-cell counts and diversity one year after transplant. Some patients' high day-60 TCRbeta diversity was attributed to recipient cells surviving conditioning. It was reported that alpha-beta T cells came from several hundred expanded graft clones (about two months after transplant).

This clonotype was sampled from a child aged 2-15 years with inherited bone marrow failure, due to receive a stem cell transplant. This chain links TRBV20-1 with TRBJ2-3, with D tentatively TRBD1 or TRBD2 (6 bases each). The material sequenced was PBMCs, taken before TCRalphabeta/CD19-depleted stem cell transplant. The CDR3 loop is CSAPWRGTDTQYF. For the CDR3, the DNA is TGCAGTGCCCCGTGGAGGGGGACAGATACGCAGTATTTT.